The 20 T cell receptor beta chains listed next were all sequenced from one sample in a study of identical twins. TCRdb reprocessed the 5' RACE reads with MiXCR, giving one entry per CDR3 protein. The repertoire holds around 1.7 million distinct CDR3 sequences, with 25% to 35% as singletons. Sequencing was carried out using cord blood. The receptors originated from a newborn girl in good health.

This clonotype was observed a handful of times. One end of the junction is discordant with germline, which a read error may explain. The chain links TRBV6-6 to TRBJ1-2; possibly TRBD1 for D (5 bases). The CDR3 is made up of 13 amino acids. CDR1 is MNHNY, CDR2 SVGAGI, per germline (reference sequence). The CDR3 bases are TGTGCCAGCAGATACTCGGGGCTCTATGGCTACACCTTC. This codes for CASRYSGLYGYTF.

This clonotype is a singleton in its sample. This CDR3 reads CASSPSPNSGNTIYF. The CDR3 nucleotides read TGTGCCAGCAGCCCTAGCCCGAACTCTGGAAACACCATATATTTT. The chain joins TRBV27 to TRBJ1-3, with D uncertain. Trimming pared 6 bases from V and 0 bases from J, leaving 12 bases between. Germline-derived CDR1 and CDR2 are MNHEY and SMNVEV (reference sequence). This CDR3 contains 15 residues.

The rearrangement links TRBV20-1 to TRBJ1-5, with D possibly being TRBD1 (6 bases). V lost 6 bases, J lost 8 bases, and 11 bases lay in between. Germline CDR1 and CDR2: DFQATT and SNEGSKA (reference sequence). This CDR3 is 11 amino acids long. CDR3 protein: CSAPYREPQHF. CDR3 coding DNA: TGCAGTGCCCCGTACAGGGAGCCCCAGCATTTT.

For this clonotype: One junction end does not reproduce the germline sequence, and a read error may be involved. The chain combines TRBV10-3 with TRBJ1-1; D is unresolved. The CDR3 runs 11 residues. Per the germline V gene, CDR1 is ENHRY and CDR2 is SYGVKD. CDR3 sequence (DNA): TGTGCCACCAGTATTTATGGTGAAGCTTTCTTT. Protein: CATSIYGEAFF.

The chain uses TRBV7-2 and TRBJ2-7, with TRBD2 matching over 10 bases. The J call may be wrong; the DNA end is better matched by TRBJ2-5. The CDR3 sequence is 16 residues long. The germline CDR1 and CDR2 sequences are SGHTA and FQGNSA. The CDR3 is CASSRSGGAGQETQYF. The CDR3 bases are TGTGCCAGCAGCCGGAGCGGGGGGGCCGGTCAAGAGACCCAGTACTTC.

The CDR3 bases are TGTGCCGTTGGACTAGCGGGGGGCTACGAGCAGTACTTC. As protein: CAVGLAGGYEQYF. This chain uses TRBV6-1 with TRBJ2-7; 14 bases are a match to TRBD2. This CDR3 spans 13 amino acids. Germline V gene lookup returns CDR1 MNHNS and CDR2 SASEGT. V was pared by 11 bases and J by 3 bases, with 3 bases of the junction left unmatched.

The chain joins TRBV12-3 or TRBV12-4 to TRBJ1-1; 8 bases match TRBD1. The junction had 7 bases not matched to a gene; V was cut back by 7 bases and J by 0 bases. This CDR3 region has 15 residues. CDR3 nucleotides: TGTGCCAGCACGTTTAGGACAGGGATGAACACTGAAGCTTTCTTT. Protein sequence: CASTFRTGMNTEAFF.

The rearrangement uses TRBV28 and TRBJ2-4, with D perhaps matching TRBD1 (5 bases). The end of the DNA fits TRBJ2-7 better, so the J call may be wrong. The CDR3 totals 14 residues. CDR1 is MDHEN and CDR2 is SYDVKM in the germline V gene. CDR3 loop: CASSIHSQGYEQYF. The CDR3, as DNA: TGTGCCAGCAGTATCCATAGCCAGGGTTACGAGCAGTACTTC.

This clonotype was picked up a small number of times. This chain uses TRBV20-1 with TRBJ2-7; 12 bases align to TRBD2. Germline assignment: CDR1 DFQATT and CDR2 SNEGSKA (reference sequence). Trimming took 5 bases from V and 3 from J; bases not matched to a gene: 5. The CDR3 spans 14 residues. The CDR3 loop is CSAALAGGRYEQYF. CDR3 in DNA: TGCAGTGCTGCCCTAGCGGGAGGGCGCTACGAGCAGTACTTC.

The rearrangement uses TRBV20-1 and TRBJ2-7, with 7 bases lining up with TRBD2. The J call may not be correct, given that the DNA end is closer to TRBJ2-1. Germline CDR1 and CDR2: DFQATT and SNEGSKA (reference sequence). The CDR3 has 14 residues. The CDR3 sequence is CSARDLRTSNEQFF. The CDR3 bases are TGCAGTGCTAGAGATCTCCGGACTAGCAATGAGCAGTTCTTC.

Details on this clonotype: At one of its ends the junction is not consistent with the germline gene, which may arise from a read error. This rearrangement joins TRBV6-6 to TRBJ2-1; D may be TRBD1 (6 bases). Germline V lookup: CDR1 MNHNY, CDR2 SVGAGI (reference sequence). The CDR3 totals 13 residues. CDR3 DNA sequence: TGTGCCAGCAACTACCAGGGGTACAATGAGCGGTTCTTC. It is translated as CASNYQGYNERFF.

This chain uses TRBV28 with TRBJ2-2; no definite D call. Germline-derived CDR1 and CDR2 are MDHEN and SYDVKM. The CDR3 totals 12 residues. The ends were cut back, 10 bases at V and 5 bases at J, with 11 bases in the middle. CDR3 in DNA: TGTGCCAACCTCCTGGGGACCGGGGAGCTGTTTTTT. It codes for CANLLGTGELFF.

This clonotype has a count of ten or more. The V gene is TRBV2, the J gene TRBJ2-7; D remains unclear. Looked up from germline, CDR1 is SNHLY and CDR2 is FYNNEI. V lost 6 bases and J lost 3, with 6 bases in between. The CDR3 is 11 residues long. Here the CDR3 reads CASSARYEQYF. CDR3 nucleotides: TGTGCCAGCAGCGCCCGCTACGAGCAGTACTTC.

This clonotype was detected only a few times. The V and J genes are TRBV20-1 and TRBJ2-1; the D is unclear. Trimming took off 5 bases at V and 2 bases at J, with 10 bases between the two ends. The CDR3 is 13 amino acids. CDR1 is DFQATT and CDR2 is SNEGSKA in the germline V gene (reference sequence). CDR3 bases: TGCAGTGCTCCAGTTTATGCCTACAATGAGCAGTTCTTC. Translating it yields CSAPVYAYNEQFF.

The V and J genes are TRBV2 and TRBJ1-2; 7 nucleotides line up with TRBD1. Germline V lookup: CDR1 SNHLY, CDR2 FYNNEI. J gave up 0 bases and V 10 bases, and 17 bases lay outside the gene matches. This CDR3 region has 17 residues. Here the CDR3 DNA reads TGTGCCATCAGAAGGGACAGACAGTCTCTAACTAACTATGGCTACACCTTC. It specifies CAIRRDRQSLTNYGYTF.

As regards this clonotype: The junction shows a germline mismatch at one end, possibly a read error. The chain joins TRBV28 to TRBJ1-6; D call uncertain. Looked up from germline, CDR1 is MDHEN and CDR2 is SYDVKM. The CDR3 consists of 15 residues. In DNA, the CDR3 is TGTGCCAGCACCACGATGGACGGATTTAATTCACCCCCCCACTTT. It translates to CASTTMDGFNSPPHF.

The chain links TRBV7-9 to TRBJ2-1; D gene uncertain. TRBJ2-7 matches the DNA end more closely, so the J call is doubtful. Germline loops: CDR1 SEHNR, CDR2 FQNEAQ (reference sequence). The CDR3 loop spans 12 amino acids. The CDR3 DNA sequence: TGTGCCAGCGGCAGGTCCTACAATGAGCAGTACTTC. This gives the protein CASGRSYNEQYF.

The CDR3 DNA reads TGCGCCAGCACCCGGGTAGCGGGAGGCTCCAATGAGCAGTTCTTC. Protein product: CASTRVAGGSNEQFF. The chain is built from TRBV5-1 and TRBJ2-1; 10 bases are shared with TRBD2. CDR1 is SGHRS and CDR2 is YFSETQ in the germline V gene. Losses at the gene ends were 6 bases for V and 6 bases for J; bases not matched to a gene: 9. The CDR3 is made up of 15 amino acids.

This chain uses TRBV7-2 with TRBJ1-2, with a tentative D call TRBD1 (5 bases). This CDR3 is built from 13 residues. Germline values: CDR1 SGHTA, CDR2 FQGNSA. V gave up 4 bases and J gave up 4 bases, with 10 bases separating them. The CDR3 DNA is TGTGCCAGCAGCTCGGACATGTTCTATGGCTACACCTTC. It translates to CASSSDMFYGYTF.

The V gene is TRBV4-1, the J gene TRBJ2-3; TRBD2 matches at 8 bases. Per the germline V gene, CDR1 is MGHRA and CDR2 is YSYEKL. The CDR3 loop spans 18 amino acids. J lost 4 bases, V lost 0 bases, and 12 bases had no gene match. The CDR3 spells CASSQDSLSGGHPDTQYF. The CDR3 nucleotides are TGCGCCAGCAGCCAAGATTCTTTATCGGGAGGGCACCCAGATACGCAGTATTTT.